These T cell receptor beta chains were read from a single sample in a study of T-cell reconstitution after alpha-beta-depleted transplantation in children. Each CDR3 protein is one row after TCRdb ran MiXCR on the PCR reads. The table has some 6,000 distinct CDR3 sequences, around 16% seen once. Sequencing used PBMCs, mostly from graft donor cells, obtained 60 days after TCRalphabeta/CD19-depleted stem cell transplant. These TCRs come from a male patient between 10 and 17 years old who had a stem cell transplant for acute myeloid leukemia, so the T cells may come from the graft donor. Both conserved end residues are part of each CDR3.

length: 15; V: TRBV7-9; J: TRBJ2-3; CDR3: CASSSVSGGTDTQYF
length: 16; V: TRBV6-5; J: TRBJ2-7; CDR3: CASSRGTVAGGDEQYF
length: 13; V: TRBV20-1; J: TRBJ2-7; CDR3: CSAIRQGLGEQYF
length: 13; V: TRBV10-3; J: TRBJ2-3; CDR3: CAVLDWDTDTQYF
length: 15; V: TRBV7-9; J: TRBJ2-1; CDR3: CASSLVGGSYNEQFF
length: 12; V: TRBV5-4; J: TRBJ2-1; CDR3: CASSSTVGLFLF
length: 14; V: TRBV27; J: TRBJ1-1; CDR3: CASSLIIRDSKTFF
length: 13; V: TRBV7-8; J: TRBJ2-1; CDR3: CASAYRGHNEQFF
length: 17; V: TRBV5-5; J: TRBJ1-3; CDR3: CASSPRAAARSGNTIYF
length: 14; V: TRBV10-2; J: TRBJ1-2; CDR3: CASTIDRGRYGYTF
length: 16; V: TRBV6-5; J: TRBJ1-1; CDR3: CASSYGQGATNTEAFF
length: 12; V: TRBV20-1; J: TRBJ1-2; CDR3: CSASRAGYGYTF
length: 14; V: TRBV5-1; J: TRBJ2-1; CDR3: CASSRLGSYNEQFF
length: 16; V: TRBV7-3; J: TRBJ1-1; CDR3: CASSSSGTGMNTEAFF
length: 13; V: TRBV20-1; J: TRBJ2-1; CDR3: CSGRGRAYNEQFF
length: 15; V: TRBV7-3; J: TRBJ2-2; CDR3: CASRKQGAQTGELFF
length: 15; V: TRBV3-1; J: TRBJ1-4; CDR3: CASSRLSPFGEKLFF
length: 15; V: TRBV7-8; J: TRBJ2-7; CDR3: CASSARSSGSYEQYF
length: 18; V: TRBV30; J: TRBJ2-2; CDR3: CARTLKARISPNTGELFF
length: 19; V: TRBV11-2; J: TRBJ1-2; CDR3: CASSEMVWQGYRTNYGYTF
length: 13; V: TRBV7-3; J: TRBJ1-6; CDR3: CASSLQGNSPLHF
length: 17; V: TRBV4-2; J: TRBJ2-1; CDR3: CASSQGTGTSGNNEQFF
length: 14; V: TRBV29-1; J: TRBJ2-2; CDR3: CSVAWTGGAGELFF
length: 10; V: TRBV29-1; J: TRBJ1-1; CDR3: CSVSHTEAFF